Below, one T cell receptor beta chain is given with its context. Methods used by the authors: Nucleated cell counts were estimated from reference gene primer amplification. Assay used: immunoSEQ multiplex PCR; TCRdb lists only in-frame clones, some missing. The V and J calls and the clone size are those of that table, but D and trimming were determined from the DNA. In the table there are roughly 120,000 clones, around 88% of which are singletons. The V gene end was trimmed by 0 bases and the J gene end by 6 bases; junction bases not matched to a gene: 19. This CDR3 spans 20 amino acids. From germline, CDR1 is MDHEN and CDR2 SYDVKM. This specimen belongs to a study of blood T cell repertoires in COVID-19. Study-wide context: Researchers got acute and convalescent COVID-19 samples from the United States, Italy and Spain. From T cells, B-cell-depleted T cells, or PBMCs came the material, which was cDNA or gDNA.

This clonotype originated in a woman between 45 and 65 years old with active or convalescent COVID-19. The chain has TRBV28 and TRBJ1-2, with TRBD1 identical over 10 bases. Material for sequencing was peripheral blood. CDR3 sequence (DNA): TGTGCCAGCAGTTTATGGGACCCCGGGACAGGGGCGCTCTACTATGATGGCTACACCTTC. Translating it yields CASSLWDPGTGALYYDGYTF.